The sequence of this TCR beta chain was determined in a study of cytomegalovirus exposure and HLA in healthy donors. With 60 Vbeta and 13 Jbeta primers, the PCR was carried out. Profiling relied on immunoSEQ multiplex PCR, and the TCRdb table lists in-frame clones only, not all of them. The sample comprises fewer than 350,000 clones, 70% to 90% of which are singletons, and roughly 2.3% rests with the top ten. As concerns this clone: The antigen remains undetermined.

The CDR3 spans 13 residues. V lost 6 bases to trimming and J lost 5 bases, with 13 bases between them. CDR1 and CDR2 from the germline V gene are MNHEY and SVGAGI. Study-level findings and limits: Serostatus for CMV was the only available immune exposure information. The study dropped some indistinguishable V segments, TRBV6-2 and TRBV6-3 among them. Using the classifier, cytomegalovirus status was reportedly diagnosed with high specificity and sensitivity.

The chain joins TRBV6-5 to TRBJ2-5; TRBD1 is a possible D gene (6 bases). The specimen sequenced was PBMCs. The TCR comes from a woman aged 18-35 years in good health and CMV-seronegative. CDR3 amino acids: CASRHDQGETQYF. Written as DNA, the CDR3 is TGTGCCAGCAGACACGACCAGGGGGAGACCCAGTACTTC.